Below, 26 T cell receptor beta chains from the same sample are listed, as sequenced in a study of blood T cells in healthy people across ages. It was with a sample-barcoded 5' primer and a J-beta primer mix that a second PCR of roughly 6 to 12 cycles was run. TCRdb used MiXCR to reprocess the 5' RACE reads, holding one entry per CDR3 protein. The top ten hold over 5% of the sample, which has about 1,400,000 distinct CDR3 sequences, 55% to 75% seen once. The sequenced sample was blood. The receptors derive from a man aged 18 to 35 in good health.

The CDR3 protein is CASRVMGGQKGYTF. The DNA of the CDR3 is TGTGCCAGCAGAGTCATGGGGGGGCAAAAAGGCTACACCTTC. The chain is built from TRBV6-5 and TRBJ1-2; TRBD1 is a possible D gene (6 bases). The germline V gene has CDR1 MNHEY and CDR2 SVGAGI. V lost 6 bases and J 8 bases, leaving 19 bases between the germline ends. This CDR3 is 14 amino acids long.

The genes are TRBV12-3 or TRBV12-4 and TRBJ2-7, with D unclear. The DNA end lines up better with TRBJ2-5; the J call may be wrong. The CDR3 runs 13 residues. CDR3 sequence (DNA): TGTGCCAGCAGAATTCTAGTTGAGGAGACCCAGTACTTC. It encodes CASRILVEETQYF.

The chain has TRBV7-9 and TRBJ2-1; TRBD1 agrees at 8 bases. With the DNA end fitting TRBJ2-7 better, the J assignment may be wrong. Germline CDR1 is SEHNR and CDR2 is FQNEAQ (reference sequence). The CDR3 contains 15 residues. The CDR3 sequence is CASSTRDRPYYEQYF. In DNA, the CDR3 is TGTGCCAGCAGCACCCGGGACAGGCCTTACTACGAGCAGTACTTC.

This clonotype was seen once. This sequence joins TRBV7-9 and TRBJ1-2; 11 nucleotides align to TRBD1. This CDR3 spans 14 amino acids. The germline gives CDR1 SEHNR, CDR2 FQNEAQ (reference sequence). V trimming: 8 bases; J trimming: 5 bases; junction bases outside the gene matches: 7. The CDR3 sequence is CASGPGQGAYGYTF. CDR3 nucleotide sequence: TGTGCCAGCGGCCCAGGACAGGGGGCGTATGGCTACACCTTC.

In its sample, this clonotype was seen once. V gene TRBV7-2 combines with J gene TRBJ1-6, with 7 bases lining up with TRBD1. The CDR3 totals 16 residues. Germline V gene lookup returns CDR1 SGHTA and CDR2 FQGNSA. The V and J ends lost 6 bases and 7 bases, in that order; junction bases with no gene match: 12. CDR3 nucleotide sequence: TGTGCCAGCAGTTCCCTGATGGACAGGAAGAATTCACCCCTCCACTTT. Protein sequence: CASSSLMDRKNSPLHF.

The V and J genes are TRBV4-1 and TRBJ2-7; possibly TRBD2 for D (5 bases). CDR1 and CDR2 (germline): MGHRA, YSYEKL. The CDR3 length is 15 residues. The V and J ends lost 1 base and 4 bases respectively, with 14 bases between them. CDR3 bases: TGCGCCAGCAGCCAAGTCGGACTTCCACCTTACGAGCAGTACTTC. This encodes CASSQVGLPPYEQYF.

In DNA, the CDR3 is TGTGCCAGCACCAACATCCCCAACTCGGGGGAAAATGGCTACACCTTC. It encodes CASTNIPNSGENGYTF. This chain joins TRBV7-9 and TRBJ1-2, with D tentatively TRBD1 (5 bases). From germline, CDR1 is SEHNR and CDR2 FQNEAQ (reference sequence). CDR3 size: 16 residues. V was trimmed by 7 bases and J by 6 bases, leaving 24 bases between them.

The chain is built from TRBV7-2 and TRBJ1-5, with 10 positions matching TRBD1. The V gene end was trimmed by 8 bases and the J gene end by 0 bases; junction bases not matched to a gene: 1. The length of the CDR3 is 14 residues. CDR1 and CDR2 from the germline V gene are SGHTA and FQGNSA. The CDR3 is CASDRGHSNQPQHF. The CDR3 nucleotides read TGTGCCAGCGACAGGGGGCATAGCAATCAGCCCCAGCATTTT. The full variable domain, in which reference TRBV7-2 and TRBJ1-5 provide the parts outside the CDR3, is GAGVSQSPSNKVTEKGKDVELRCDPISGHTALYWYRQSLGQGLEFLIYFQGNSAPDKSGLPSDRFSAERTGGSVSTLTIQRTQQEDSAVYLCASDRGHSNQPQHFGDGTRLSIL.

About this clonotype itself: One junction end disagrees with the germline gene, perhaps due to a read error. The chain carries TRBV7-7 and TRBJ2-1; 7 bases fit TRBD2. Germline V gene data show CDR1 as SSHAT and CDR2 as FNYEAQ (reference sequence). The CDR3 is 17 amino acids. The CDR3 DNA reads TGTGCTAGCAGCTTCGTTTCGGGCGGGAGCTCCTACAATGAGCAGTTCTTC. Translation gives CASSFVSGGSSYNEQFF.

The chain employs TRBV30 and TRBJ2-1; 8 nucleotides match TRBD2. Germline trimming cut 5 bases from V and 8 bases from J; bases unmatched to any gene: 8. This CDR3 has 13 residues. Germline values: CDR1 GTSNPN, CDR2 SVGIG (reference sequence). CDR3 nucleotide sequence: TGTGCCTGGGCAGTTAGCGGGAAGCATGAGCAGTTCTTC. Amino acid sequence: CAWAVSGKHEQFF.

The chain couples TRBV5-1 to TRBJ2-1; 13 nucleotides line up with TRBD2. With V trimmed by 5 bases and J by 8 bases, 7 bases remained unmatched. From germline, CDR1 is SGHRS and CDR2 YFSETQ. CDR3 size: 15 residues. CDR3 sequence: CASRLGLAGVDEQFF. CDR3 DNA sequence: TGCGCCAGCAGATTAGGACTAGCGGGAGTCGATGAGCAGTTCTTC.

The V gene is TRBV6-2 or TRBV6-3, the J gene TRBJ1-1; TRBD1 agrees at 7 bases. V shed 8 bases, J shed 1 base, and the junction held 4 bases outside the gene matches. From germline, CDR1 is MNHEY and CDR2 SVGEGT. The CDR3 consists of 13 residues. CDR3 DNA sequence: TGTGCCAGCGTACAGGGGCAGAACACTGAAGCTTTCTTT. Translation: CASVQGQNTEAFF.

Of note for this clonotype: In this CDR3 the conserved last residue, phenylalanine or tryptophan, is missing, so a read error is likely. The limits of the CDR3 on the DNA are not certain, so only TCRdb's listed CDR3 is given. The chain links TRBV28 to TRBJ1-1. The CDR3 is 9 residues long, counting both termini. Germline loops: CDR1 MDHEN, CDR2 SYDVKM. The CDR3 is CASTTGSYY.

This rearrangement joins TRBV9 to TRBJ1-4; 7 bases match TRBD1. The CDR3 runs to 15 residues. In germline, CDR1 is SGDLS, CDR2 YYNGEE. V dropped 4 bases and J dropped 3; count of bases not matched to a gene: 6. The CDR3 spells CASSPDRAANEKLFF. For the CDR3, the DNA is TGTGCCAGCAGCCCCGACAGGGCTGCTAATGAAAAACTGTTTTTT.

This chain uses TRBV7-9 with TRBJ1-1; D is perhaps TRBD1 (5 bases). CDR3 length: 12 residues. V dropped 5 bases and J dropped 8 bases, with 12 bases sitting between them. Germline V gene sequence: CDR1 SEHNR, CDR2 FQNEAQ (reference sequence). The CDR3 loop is CASSRGPEEAFF. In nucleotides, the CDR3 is TGTGCCAGCAGCCGGGGACCGGAAGAAGCTTTCTTT.

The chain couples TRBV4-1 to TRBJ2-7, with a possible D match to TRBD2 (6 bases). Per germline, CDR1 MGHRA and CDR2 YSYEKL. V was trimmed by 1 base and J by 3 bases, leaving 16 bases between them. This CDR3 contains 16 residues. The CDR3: CASSQVGPSAYYEQYF. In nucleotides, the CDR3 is TGCGCCAGCAGCCAAGTGGGCCCTAGCGCTTACTACGAGCAGTACTTC.

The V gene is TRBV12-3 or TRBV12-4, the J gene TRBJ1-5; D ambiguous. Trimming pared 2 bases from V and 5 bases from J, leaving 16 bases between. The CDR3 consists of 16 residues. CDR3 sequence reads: CASSLSDSSPYQPQHF. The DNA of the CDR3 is TGTGCCAGCAGTTTATCGGACTCCAGCCCCTATCAGCCCCAGCATTTT.

Written as DNA, the CDR3 is TGTGCCAGCAGTTTATTGGGTCTACAGTATGGCTACACCTTC. This encodes CASSLLGLQYGYTF. The chain couples TRBV28 to TRBJ1-2; no clear D. The CDR3 sequence is 14 residues long. Trimming pared 1 base from V and 5 bases from J, leaving 11 bases between. Germline V CDR1 and CDR2: MDHEN, SYDVKM.

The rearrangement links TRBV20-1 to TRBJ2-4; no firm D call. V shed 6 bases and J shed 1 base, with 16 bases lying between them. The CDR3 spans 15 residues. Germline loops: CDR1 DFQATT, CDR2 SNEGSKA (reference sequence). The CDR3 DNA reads TGCAGTGCCGAGAAGTTCGGCGACGCCAAAAACATTCAGTACTTC. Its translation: CSAEKFGDAKNIQYF.

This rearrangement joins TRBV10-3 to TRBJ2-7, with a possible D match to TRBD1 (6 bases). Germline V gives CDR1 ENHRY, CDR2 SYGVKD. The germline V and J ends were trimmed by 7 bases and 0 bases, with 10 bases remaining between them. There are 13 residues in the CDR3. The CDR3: CAIKDRSSYEQYF. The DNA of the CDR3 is TGTGCCATCAAGGACAGAAGCTCCTACGAGCAGTACTTC.

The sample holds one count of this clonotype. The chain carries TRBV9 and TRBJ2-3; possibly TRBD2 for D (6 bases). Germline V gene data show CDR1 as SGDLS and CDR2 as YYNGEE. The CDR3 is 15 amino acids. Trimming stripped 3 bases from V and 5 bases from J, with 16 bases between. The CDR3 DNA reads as TGTGCCAGCAGCGGCGCCGGGACTTCGCAAGATACGCAGTATTTT. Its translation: CASSGAGTSQDTQYF.

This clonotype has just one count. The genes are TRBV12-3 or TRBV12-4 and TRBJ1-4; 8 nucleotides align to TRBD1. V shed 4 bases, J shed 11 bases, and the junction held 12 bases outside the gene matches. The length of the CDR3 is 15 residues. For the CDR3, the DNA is TGTGCCAGCAGTTCATCGGGACAGGAGTACGAGAAACTGTTTTTT. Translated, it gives CASSSSGQEYEKLFF.

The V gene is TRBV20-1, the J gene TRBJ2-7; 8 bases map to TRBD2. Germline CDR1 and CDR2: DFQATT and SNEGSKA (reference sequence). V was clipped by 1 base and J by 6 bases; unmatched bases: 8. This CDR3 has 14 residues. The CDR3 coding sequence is TGCAGTGCTAGAGCTGGGACTAGTACCCTCGAGCAGTACTTC. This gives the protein CSARAGTSTLEQYF.

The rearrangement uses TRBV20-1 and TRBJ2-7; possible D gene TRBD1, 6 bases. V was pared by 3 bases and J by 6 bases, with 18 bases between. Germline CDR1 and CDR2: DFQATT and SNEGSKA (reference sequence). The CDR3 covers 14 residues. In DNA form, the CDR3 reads TGCAGTGCTAGGGGGACAACTAGACTTAGCGAGCAGTACTTC. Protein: CSARGTTRLSEQYF.

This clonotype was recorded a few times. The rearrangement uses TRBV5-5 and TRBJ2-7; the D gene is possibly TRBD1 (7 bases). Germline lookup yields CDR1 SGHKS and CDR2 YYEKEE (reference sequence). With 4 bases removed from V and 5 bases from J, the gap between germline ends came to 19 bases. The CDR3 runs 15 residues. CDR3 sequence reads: CASSPEGASVHEQYF. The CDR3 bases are TGTGCCAGCAGCCCGGAGGGGGCTTCCGTCCACGAGCAGTACTTC.

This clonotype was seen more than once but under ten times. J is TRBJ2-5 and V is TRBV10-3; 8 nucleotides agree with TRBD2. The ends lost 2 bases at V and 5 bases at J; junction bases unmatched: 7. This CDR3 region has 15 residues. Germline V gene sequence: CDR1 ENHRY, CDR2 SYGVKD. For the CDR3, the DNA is TGTGCCATCAGTGAGGGACTAGCAATCGGGGAGACCCAGTACTTC. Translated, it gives CAISEGLAIGETQYF.